This record looks at one T cell receptor (beta chain) sequence and its context. V shed 2 bases, J shed 2 bases, and the junction held 8 bases outside the gene matches. CDR1 and CDR2 from the germline V gene are MGHDK and SYGVNS. The CDR3 is 18 residues long. The data belong to a study of T cell changes during pregnancy in multiple sclerosis. The assay was immunoSEQ multiplex PCR, and TCRdb's table has in-frame clones only and misses some. Of about 44,000 clones in the sample, roughly 94% were seen once. V usage is TRBV25-1 and J usage is TRBJ2-3; 12 positions agree with TRBD2. The sequencing used CD4+ T cells from peripheral blood mononuclear cells, collected in the first trimester of pregnancy. This TCR came from a female donor with multiple sclerosis, enrolled in a pregnancy study. The CDR3 sequence: CASSEGTSGGYFTDTQYF. The CDR3 coding sequence is TGTGCCAGCAGTGAAGGAACTAGCGGGGGGTATTTCACAGATACGCAGTATTTT.